This entry is about one T cell receptor (beta chain). What it recognizes is unknown. The sample comes from a study of long-term antiretroviral therapy in people with HIV. Findings and limits, study-wide: Control repertoires displayed wider CDR3 length ranges than the HIV repertoires.

Trimming cost V 7 bases and J 7 bases, with 8 bases left between them. The length of the CDR3 is 10 residues. From germline, CDR1 is SGHDT and CDR2 YYEEEE. Researchers ran immunoSEQ v3.0 at survey level. Only in-frame clones appear in the TCRdb table, and some are missing; sequencing was by immunoSEQ multiplex PCR. The sample records 25,000 to 35,000 clones, roughly 88% being singletons. From each donor, at least one pre-ART PBMC sample and at least two post-ART PBMC samples were obtained. This clonotype was sampled from a man aged 25 to 40 with HIV. The sample was unsorted PBMCs, taken 2.8 years after starting antiretroviral therapy. This rearrangement joins TRBV5-6 to TRBJ1-1, with a weak D call TRBD1 (5 bases). In nucleotides, the CDR3 is TGTGCCAGCGGGGGTGGTGAAGCTTTCTTT. This codes for CASGGGEAFF.